This T cell receptor (beta chain) is from a study of T-cell memory formation after mild COVID-19. For the study at large: Across donors, TCR clusters were largely donor specific.

TCRdb itself ran the 5' RACE reads through MiXCR, one entry per CDR3 protein. This table holds roughly 610,000 distinct CDR3 sequences, roughly 17% found once. This CDR3 has 18 residues. V lost 6 bases and J lost 5; bases outside the gene matches: 14. Germline CDR1 reads DFQATT; CDR2 reads SNEGSKA (reference sequence). This clonotype was recorded a few times. The sequencing input was PBMCs or a T cell subset sorted from them (not recorded which). V usage is TRBV20-1 and J usage is TRBJ2-3; 16 positions match TRBD2. This receptor was identified in an adult woman who had mild COVID-19 (a few samples of this study predate the infection). Cell type and time point are not known. CDR3 sequence (DNA): TGCAGTGCCACCGTCCCGGGACTAGCGGGGGGGCCACGAGATACGCAGTATTTT. It yields the protein CSATVPGLAGGPRDTQYF.